This TCR beta chain was sequenced in a study of shared clonotypes between healthy human individuals (dated by TCRdb to 2018 to 2021). Regarding the complete study: A couple of women and a few men aged 18 to 49 years were included in the cohort. Different laboratories and diverse techniques were used to prepare libraries and sequence TCR repertoires, to increase sequencing depth and limit assay-specific biases. The study deeply sequenced blood TCR repertoires of about 5 healthy adults to estimate repertoire size and the extent of clonotype sharing between individuals. Per donor, leukapheresis produced somewhere between about 0.94 and 8.9 billion PBMCs. For each donor, CD4 naive and CD4 memory were each run on three plates, CD8 naive on two plates, and CD8 memory on one plate. Overall results and qualifications from the work: Only blood was sampled, and tissue TCR repertoires likely differ from those in blood. Compared with non-shared clonotypes, the clonotypes found in all four sorted-subset donors had higher generation probabilities. Because the study included a small number of donors, the genetic and exposure-history diversity represented was limited. Pairwise subsampling indicated that sequencing depth was expected to affect the degree of clonotype sharing among donors. Naive subsets generally had larger estimated clonotype richness than memory subsets. Even with the large sequencing depth, rarefaction of the sorted-subset datasets indicated that sequencing was incomplete. Sharing across a handful of donors was observed for around 4.8% of naive CD4, over 3% of naive CD8, 2.3% of memory CD4, and over 0.3% of memory CD8 clonotypes.

A remark on this clone: The clone's antigen remains unknown. The sample holds no much larger clone one base away, and base qualities are not on file.

Counted from cysteine to phenylalanine, this CDR3 has 14 amino acids. Of the read, only the CDR3 DNA is kept; its 42 bases are in frame from base 1. V was cut back by 8 bases and J by 8 bases, leaving a gap of 18 bases between them. According to the germline V gene, CDR1 reads MNHNS and CDR2 reads SASEGT. TCR CDR3 regions were amplified from genomic DNA by multiplex PCR using the deep immunoSEQ assay. Extracted genomic DNA from each cell subset was spread evenly across all wells of several immunoSEQ 96-well plates, with each plate serving as a replicate. For sorted subsets, approximately 210 ng of genomic DNA, equivalent to around 31,000 T cell genomes, went into each replicate PCR. Purified libraries were measured with a Qubit 3.0 fluorometer, size-checked on a Bioanalyzer 2100, and measured again with the KAPA Library Quantification kit. A separate single-read 150-cycle Illumina NextSeq 550 flow cell was used to sequence each immunoSEQ 96-well plate. The published analysis was carried out like this. Because the immunoSEQ output held only junctional sequences and lacked quality scores, the filtering could not match the filtering applied to full-length reads. To assign V/J genes and CDR3, sequences were annotated using PyIR, a Python wrapper for IgBLAST v1.9, with IMGT germline references. Reads with weak V/J assignments (E-value above 1e-6), missing CDR3, stop codons, out-of-frame junctions, or ambiguous translated residues were removed. V3J clonotypes were defined as sequences sharing the same inferred V gene, J gene, and CDR3 amino acid sequence. The percentage overlap between two repertoires was calculated by dividing the number of shared unique clonotypes by the size of the smaller repertoire. Richness of each repertoire was evaluated using RTK rarefaction, the Chao1 estimator, and Recon v2.1 estimates of unobserved clonotypes. Generation probabilities for all TCRbeta clonotypes obtained by the gDNA method from a handful of donors were computed using OLGA. TCRdb carries this immuneACCESS record with in-frame sequences only. Its versions omit some clonotypes, under half of them owing to an unresolved V gene in the studies checked, with the rest unexplained. The V and J calls and clone size were taken over from that table, and D and trimming were inferred from the DNA. The sample profile shows approximately 2.3 million clones; 85% to 95% of them were found once. Jointly, the top ten make up approximately 0.4% of the sample.

The donors were healthy, HIV-negative adults with no recently reported acute infections or vaccinations. Only Caucasian adults living in Nashville, Tennessee, USA were represented among the donors. CD4+ T cells were enriched through magnetic negative selection, after which naive cells were positively selected on CD45RA and the remaining negative fraction served as the memory subset. Blood was collected by leukapheresis, and PBMCs were isolated by Ficoll-Histopaque density gradient centrifugation and then cryopreserved in liquid nitrogen vapor phase. Purity and quantity of every magnetically sorted T cell population were checked by analytical flow cytometry. From each sorted fraction, genomic DNA was isolated and quantified by UV absorbance on a Nanodrop 2000c.

This sequence originates from a man younger than 35 in good health. Some clones in this sample may be carry-over from other donors' samples. The sequencing sample was made of naive CD4+ T cells from PBMCs. The sample's cell subset or site label, decoded: CD45RA+ positively selected. The chain is assembled from TRBV6-1 and TRBJ2-2; the D segment might be TRBD1 or TRBD2, since each matches 5 bases. The CDR3 reads as follows: CASGRGAARGELFF. The bases read TGTGCCAGCGGTAGGGGAGCCGCGAGGGGGGAGCTGTTTTTT.